What follows is one T cell receptor beta chain and its context. Its antigen is still unknown. The V end was cut by 5 bases, the J end by 4 bases, with 15 bases between. The CDR3 totals 15 residues. The data originate from a study of response to subunit inactivated influenza vaccine. Each CDR3 protein gets one entry after TCRdb re-called the RT-PCR reads with MiXCR. The sample shows approximately 520,000 distinct CDR3 sequences, about 25% of them seen only once. Study outcomes and limitations: T cells newly recruited by each seasonal influenza vaccination are few, the authors suggested.

The chain has TRBV12-3 or TRBV12-4 and TRBJ1-3; possible D gene TRBD1, 5 bases. The sequencing used CD4+ T cells sorted from PBMCs, collected 4 to 6 days after vaccination. The TCR comes from a man over 45 who received an inactivated influenza vaccine. DNA for the CDR3: TGTGCCAGCAGTAAGGCCCGGGGACGGGGAAACACCATATATTTT. Protein: CASSKARGRGNTIYF.